The TCR beta chain under discussion was sequenced for a study of blood T cell repertoires in COVID-19. In the study overall: There were acute and convalescent COVID-19 samples, and they came from the United States, Italy and Spain. The analysed material was cDNA or gDNA that came from T cells, B-cell-depleted T cells, or PBMCs.

About this clone itself: A read error may produce the germline difference seen at one junction end.

Only in-frame clones appear in the TCRdb table, and some are missing; sequencing was by immunoSEQ multiplex PCR. The sample contains fewer than 450,000 clones, approximately 89% of which appear only once. This clonotype was sampled from a woman aged 18-29 years who had recovered from COVID-19. Sequencing was performed on peripheral blood.

The CDR3 nucleotides read TGTGCCAGCAGCTTAGAAGCGGGAGGGGCCAAGGAGGTCTTC. Translating gives CASSLEAGGAKEVF. The chain couples TRBV7-2 to TRBJ2-1; 10 bases are a match to TRBD2. Germline CDR1 is SGHTA and CDR2 is FQGNSA. This CDR3 region has 14 residues.